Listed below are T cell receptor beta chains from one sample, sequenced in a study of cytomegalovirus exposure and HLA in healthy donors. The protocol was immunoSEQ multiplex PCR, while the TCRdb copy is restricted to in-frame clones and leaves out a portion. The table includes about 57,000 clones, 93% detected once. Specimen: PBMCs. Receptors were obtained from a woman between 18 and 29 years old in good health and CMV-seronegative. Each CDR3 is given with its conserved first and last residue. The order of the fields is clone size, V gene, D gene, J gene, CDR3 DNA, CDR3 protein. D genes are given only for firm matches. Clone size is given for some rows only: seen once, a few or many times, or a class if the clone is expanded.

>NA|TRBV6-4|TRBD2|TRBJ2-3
TGTGCCAGCAGTGAACGGACTAGCGGCACAGATACGCAGTATTTT
CASSERTSGTDTQYF
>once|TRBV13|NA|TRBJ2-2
TGTGCCAGCAGCTTATCGGGCGGGGGCGTCCGGGAGCTGTTTTTT
CASSLSGGGVRELFF
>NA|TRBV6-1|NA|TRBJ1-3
TGTGCCAGCAGTGTGACGCTCCGGGACGGAGGGACTTGGGGCATATATTTT
CASSVTLRDGGTWGIYF
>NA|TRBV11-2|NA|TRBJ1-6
TGTGCCAGCAGCTCGCCGGCGGGGAGTACTTCACCCCTCCACTTT
CASSSPAGSTSPLHF
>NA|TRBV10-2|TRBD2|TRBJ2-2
TGCGCCAGCTCGGGACTAGCGGGGACCGGGGAGCTGTTTTTT
CASSGLAGTGELFF
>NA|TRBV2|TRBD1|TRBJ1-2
TGTGCCAGCAGTACCCCGGGACAGCGGATATATGGCTACACCTTC
CASSTPGQRIYGYTF
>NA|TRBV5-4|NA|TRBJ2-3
TGTGCCAGCAGCTTGGGAGGCGGGTCAGATACGCAGTATTTT
CASSLGGGSDTQYF
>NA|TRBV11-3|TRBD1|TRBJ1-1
TGTGCCAGCAGCTTTACAGGGGGCACTGAAGCTTTCTTT
CASSFTGGTEAFF
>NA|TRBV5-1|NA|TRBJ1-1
TGCGCCAGCAGCAGCATCCAGGGTATTGCTGAAGCTTTCTTT
CASSSIQGIAEAFF
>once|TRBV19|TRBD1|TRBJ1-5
TGTGCCAGTAGACAGGGGGCTAGCAATCAGCCCCAGCATTTT
CASRQGASNQPQHF
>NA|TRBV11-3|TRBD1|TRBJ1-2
TGTGCCAGCAGCTTCTTGACAGGGGCCCGGACTAACTATGGCTACACCTTC
CASSFLTGARTNYGYTF
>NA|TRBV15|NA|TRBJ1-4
TGTGCCACCAGCAGAGGACGGGGATATGAAAAACTGTTTTTT
CATSRGRGYEKLFF
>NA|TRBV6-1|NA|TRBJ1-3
TGTGCCAGTGTCAGGGGTCCTGGAAACACCATATATTTT
CASVRGPGNTIYF
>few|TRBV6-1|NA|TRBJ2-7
TGTGCCAGCAGTCAACAGCGGACGAAAATGCAGTACTTC
CASSQQRTKMQYF
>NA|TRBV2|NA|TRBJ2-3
TGTGCCAGCAGTGATAATCCGGACAGAGTAAGCACAGATACGCAGTATTTT
CASSDNPDRVSTDTQYF
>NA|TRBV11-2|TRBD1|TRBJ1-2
TGTGCCAGCAGCTTGACAGGGTTGGGGGCCTATGGCTACACCTTC
CASSLTGLGAYGYTF
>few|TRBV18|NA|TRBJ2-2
TGTGCCAGCTCCCCGGGGGTGCACACCGGGGAGCTGTTTTTT
CASSPGVHTGELFF
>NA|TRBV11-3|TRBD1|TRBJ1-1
TGTGCCAGCAGACCCGGACAGGGTGAGGGGAGCACTGAAGCTTTCTTT
CASRPGQGEGSTEAFF
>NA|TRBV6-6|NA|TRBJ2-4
TGTGCCAGCAGTTACTCGAACCCGGGCAGGGACATTCAGTACTTC
CASSYSNPGRDIQYF
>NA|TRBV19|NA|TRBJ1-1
TGTGCCAGTAGTACCGACAGACAGCTACGGACAGCTTTCTTT
CASSTDRQLRTAFF
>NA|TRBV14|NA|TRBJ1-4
TGTGCCAGCAGCCGATTCAGCGGGGAAAAACTGTTTTTT
CASSRFSGEKLFF
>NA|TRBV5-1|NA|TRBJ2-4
TGCGCCAGCAGCTTGGTTTCAGGGAATAATAAGGGCATTCAGTACTTC
CASSLVSGNNKGIQYF
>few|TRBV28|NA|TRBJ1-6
TGTGCCAGCAGTTTACGCGGATATAATTCACCCCTCCACTTT
CASSLRGYNSPLHF
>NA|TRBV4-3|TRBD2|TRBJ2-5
TGCGCCAGCAGCCAACTTAGGGCTAGCGGGAGTGGCGAGACCCAGTACTTC
CASSQLRASGSGETQYF
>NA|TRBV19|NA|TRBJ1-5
TGTGCCAGTAGTAACCGGGGGGCGGGAAGCAATCAGCCCCAGCATTTT
CASSNRGAGSNQPQHF
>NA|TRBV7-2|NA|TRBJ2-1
TGTGCCAGCAAGAGGAAATTCTTC
CASKRKFF
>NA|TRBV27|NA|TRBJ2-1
TGTGCCAGCAAGTTATTCGGTGCCCAACACAATGAGCAGTTCTTC
CASKLFGAQHNEQFF
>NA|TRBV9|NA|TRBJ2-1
TGTGCCAGCAGCGTAGTCTCCCAGGGTACTCGCAATGAGCAGTTCTTC
CASSVVSQGTRNEQFF
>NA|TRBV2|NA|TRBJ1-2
TGTGCCAGCAGGACCCAGGTAGCTAACTATGGCTACACCTTC
CASRTQVANYGYTF
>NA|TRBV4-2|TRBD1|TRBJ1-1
TGTGCCAGCAGCCAAGGGGACAGGGCGTACACTGAAGCTTTCTTT
CASSQGDRAYTEAFF
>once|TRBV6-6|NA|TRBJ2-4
TGTGCCAGCAGGCCGCACCCCACCGGGTGGGAAAACATTCAGTACTTC
CASRPHPTGWENIQYF
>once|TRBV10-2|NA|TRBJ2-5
TGCGCCAGCCGCCCCTACCGGGACTCCCCGACCCAGTACTTC
CASRPYRDSPTQYF
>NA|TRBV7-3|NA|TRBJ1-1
TGTGCCAGCAGCTTAGACGGGACAATGAACACTGAAGCTTTCTTT
CASSLDGTMNTEAFF
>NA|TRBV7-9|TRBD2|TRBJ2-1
TGTGCCAGCAGCTTAGCGGGAGGGCCGGATGAGCAGTTCTTC
CASSLAGGPDEQFF
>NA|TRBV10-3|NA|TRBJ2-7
TGTGCCATCAGTGCGGGGGACAGAAAATACGAGCAGTACTTC
CAISAGDRKYEQYF
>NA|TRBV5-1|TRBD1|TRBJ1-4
TGCGCCAGCAGCCAGAGGACAGGGGGATATTTAAAACTGTTTTTT
CASSQRTGGYLKLFF
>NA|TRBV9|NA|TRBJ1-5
TGTGCCAGCAGCGTAGCAGGGTATCAGCCCCAGCATTTT
CASSVAGYQPQHF
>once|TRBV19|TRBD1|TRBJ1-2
TGTGCCAGTAGTCAAGGACAGGGTTGGGCCTATGGCTACACCTTC
CASSQGQGWAYGYTF
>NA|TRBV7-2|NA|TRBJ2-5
TGTGCCAGCAGCTCTAGCGTTTCCCTGGAGACCCAGTACTTC
CASSSSVSLETQYF
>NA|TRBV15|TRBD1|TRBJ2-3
TGTGCCTCCAAGACGGACAGGAACACAGATACGCAGTATTTT
CASKTDRNTDTQYF
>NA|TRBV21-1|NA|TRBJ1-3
TGTGCCAGCAGCAAGGGACTGGGAAACACCATATATTTT
CASSKGLGNTIYF
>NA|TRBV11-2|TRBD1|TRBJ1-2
TGTGCCAGCACCCAGGGACAGGGGCTCTATGGCTACACCTTC
CASTQGQGLYGYTF
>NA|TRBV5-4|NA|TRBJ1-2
TGTGCCAGCAGCCCGGGATTGGATGGCTACACCTTC
CASSPGLDGYTF
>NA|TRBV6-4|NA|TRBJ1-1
TGTGCCAGCAGTGACTCGGACAGGAACACTGAAGCTTTCTTT
CASSDSDRNTEAFF
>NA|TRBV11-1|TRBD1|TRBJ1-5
TGTGCCAGCAGCTTAGCGCCCGGACAGGGGATTCATCAGCCCCAGCATTTT
CASSLAPGQGIHQPQHF
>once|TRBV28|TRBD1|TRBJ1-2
TGTGCCAGCAGTTTTGGCGGGCAGGGGGGTGTAGAGAATGGCTACACCTTC
CASSFGGQGGVENGYTF
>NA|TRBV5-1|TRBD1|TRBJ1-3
TGCGCCAGCAGCCTGGGACAGCAAAACACCATATATTTT
CASSLGQQNTIYF
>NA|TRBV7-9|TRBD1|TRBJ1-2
TGTGCCAGCACCCCCCCGGGACAGGGAGACTATGGCTACACCTTC
CASTPPGQGDYGYTF
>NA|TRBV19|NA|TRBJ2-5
TGTGCCAGCATGGTTGCGGATGGAGAGACCCAGTACTTC
CASMVADGETQYF
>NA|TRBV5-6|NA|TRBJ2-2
TGTGCCAGCAGAGCTTATTATCCTTTTACCGGGGAGCTGTTTTTT
CASRAYYPFTGELFF
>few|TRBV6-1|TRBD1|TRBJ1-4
TGTGCCAGCACGACCGGGACAGGCCAAGAAAAACTGTTTTTT
CASTTGTGQEKLFF
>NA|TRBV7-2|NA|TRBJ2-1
TGTGCCAGCAGCTTCTGGGACTCCCCAAGCAAGTTCTTC
CASSFWDSPSKFF
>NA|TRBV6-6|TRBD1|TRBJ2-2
TGTGCCAGCAGTTACTCGGACAGGGGTGCCGGGGAGCTGTTTTTT
CASSYSDRGAGELFF
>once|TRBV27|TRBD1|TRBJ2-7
TGTGCCAGCTCAGAAGGATGGGGACAGGGGAGCTACGAGCAGTACTTC
CASSEGWGQGSYEQYF
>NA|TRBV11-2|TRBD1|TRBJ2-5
TGTGCCAGCAGCCCCTCCCCACCTACAGGGGGCTATGAGACCCAGTACTTC
CASSPSPPTGGYETQYF
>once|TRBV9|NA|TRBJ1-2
TGTGCCAGCAGCGTATCCTCGGGGGATGGCTACACCTTC
CASSVSSGDGYTF
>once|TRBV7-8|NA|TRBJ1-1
TGTGCCAGCAGCTTACAGGGGAACACTGAAGCTTTCTTT
CASSLQGNTEAFF
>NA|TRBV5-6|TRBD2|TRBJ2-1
TGTGCCAGCACCGGACTAGAAAGCTCCTACAATGAGCAGTTCTTC
CASTGLESSYNEQFF
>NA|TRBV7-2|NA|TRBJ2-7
TGTGCCAGCAGCTCATTACAGAGAACCTACGAGCAGTACTTC
CASSSLQRTYEQYF